These 11 T cell receptor beta chains originate from one sample sequenced in a study of T-cell reconstitution after alpha-beta-depleted transplantation in children. Preparation of the TCRbeta library involved a method that used unique molecular identifiers. TCRdb recomputed calls from the PCR reads with MiXCR, one row per CDR3 protein. Seen here are some 450,000 distinct CDR3 sequences, around two fifths observed once, and the top ten hold under 35%. This material consisted of PBMCs, taken before TCRalphabeta/CD19-depleted stem cell transplant. The receptors derive from a girl aged 2 to 9 with aplastic anemia, due to receive a stem cell transplant.

J is TRBJ2-1 and V is TRBV5-1; no firm D call. Germline V lookup: CDR1 SGHRS, CDR2 YFSETQ. Trimming left V 0 bases short and J 5 bases short, with 9 bases between. The CDR3 totals 14 residues. The CDR3 region has the DNA TGCGCCAGCAGCTTGGGGGGAACTAACAATGAGCAGTTCTTC. Translated: CASSLGGTNNEQFF.

This clonotype has a single count. The V and J genes are TRBV7-2 and TRBJ2-7; D remains unclear. CDR3 length equals 13 residues. The V gene lost 5 bases and the J gene lost 7 bases, with 15 bases spanning the gap. From germline, CDR1 is SGHTA and CDR2 FQGNSA. For the CDR3, the DNA is TGTGCCAGCAGCGAAGGACCCTTCTGGGAGCAGTACTTC. The encoded protein is CASSEGPFWEQYF. The full variable domain, rest sourced from reference TRBV7-2 and TRBJ2-7, is GAGVSQSPSNKVTEKGKDVELRCDPISGHTALYWYRQSLGQGLEFLIYFQGNSAPDKSGLPSDRFSAERTGGSVSTLTIQRTQQEDSAVYLCASSEGPFWEQYFGPGTRLTVT.

This clonotype has a count of ten or more. The rearrangement links TRBV4-1 to TRBJ1-1; weak D call: TRBD1 (5 bases). There are 15 residues in the CDR3. Germline V gene lookup returns CDR1 MGHRA and CDR2 YSYEKL. Between the trimmed V and J ends, which lost 1 base and 1 base, there was a span of 10 bases. CDR3 sequence: CASSQGIQENTEAFF. In DNA form, the CDR3 reads TGCGCCAGCAGCCAAGGGATACAGGAGAACACTGAAGCTTTCTTT.

This chain links TRBV19 with TRBJ2-3; 7 nucleotides agree with TRBD2. This CDR3 region has 14 residues. The V gene's germline CDR1 is LNHDA and CDR2 SQIVND (reference sequence). V was clipped by 7 bases and J by 4 bases; unmatched bases: 8. CDR3 nucleotides: TGTGCCAGTAAGGTGATGGGGGGGGCAGATACGCAGTATTTT. This sequence encodes CASKVMGGADTQYF.

The rearrangement joins TRBV6-5 to TRBJ2-7; 7 positions match TRBD1. The CDR3 length is 14 residues. Germline CDR1 MNHEY, CDR2 SVGAGI. V gave up 2 bases and J gave up 4 bases; unmatched junction bases: 5. CDR3 sequence: CASSYKGQRYEQYF. CDR3 sequence (DNA): TGTGCCAGCAGTTACAAGGGACAGCGATACGAGCAGTACTTC.

This clonotype has a handful of counts. The chain employs TRBV5-1 and TRBJ2-1, with D possibly being TRBD2 (5 bases). The CDR3 covers 14 residues. Germline CDR1 is SGHRS and CDR2 is YFSETQ. Trimming took off 5 bases at V and 4 bases at J, with 13 bases between the two ends. CDR3 amino acids: CASRRSGEYNEQFF. The CDR3 DNA is TGCGCCAGCAGACGCTCCGGGGAATACAATGAGCAGTTCTTC.

This clonotype has a count of ten or more. The chain recombines TRBV9 with TRBJ2-1, with 12 bases aligning to TRBD2. The CDR3 consists of 15 residues. After removal of 1 base from V and 9 bases from J, the junction contained 5 bases not matched to a gene. From germline, CDR1 is SGDLS and CDR2 YYNGEE. CDR3 sequence reads: CASSVRTSGMGEQFF. CDR3 in DNA: TGTGCCAGCAGCGTACGGACTAGCGGGATGGGTGAGCAGTTCTTC.

The chain combines TRBV11-2 with TRBJ2-6, with D perhaps given as TRBD1 or TRBD2 (5 bases each). Trimming cost V 2 bases and J 19 bases, with 24 bases left between them. The CDR3 totals 15 residues. In germline, CDR1 is SGHAT, CDR2 FQNNGV. The CDR3 coding sequence is TGTGCCAGCAGCTTAAGTAGCATCGGGGCCAACGTCATAACTTTC. Translating it yields CASSLSSIGANVITF.

The chain uses TRBV24-1 and TRBJ2-5; TRBD1 matches at 8 bases. Per the germline V gene, CDR1 is KGHDR and CDR2 is SFDVKD. The CDR3 is made up of 13 amino acids. J gave up 3 bases and V 6 bases, and 2 bases lay outside the gene matches. The CDR3 protein is CATSWGQEETQYF. In DNA form, the CDR3 reads TGTGCCACCAGTTGGGGACAGGAAGAGACCCAGTACTTC.

The chain combines TRBV6-2 or TRBV6-3 with TRBJ1-2; 7 bases line up with TRBD1. This CDR3 is built from 15 residues. Germline V gene sequence: CDR1 MNHEY, CDR2 SVGEGT. Losses at the gene ends were 0 bases for V and 6 bases for J; bases not matched to a gene: 7. CDR3 DNA: TGTGCCAGCAGTTACTCGTTGACAGGGAAGGATGGCTACACCTTC. This translates into CASSYSLTGKDGYTF.

This clonotype has a count of ten or more. V and J are TRBV7-3 and TRBJ2-5, with 7 bases fitting TRBD2. Trimming at V came to 5 bases and at J to 5 bases, leaving 11 bases not matched to a gene. CDR3 length: 15 residues. From germline, CDR1 is SGHTA and CDR2 FQGTGA. The CDR3 DNA is TGTGCCAGCAGCGAGCGGGACTCCTTAAGGGAGACCCAGTACTTC. Protein sequence: CASSERDSLRETQYF.